This TCR beta chain comes out of a study of blood T cell repertoires in COVID-19. In the study overall: Samples came from the United States, Italy and Spain, spanning acute and convalescent COVID-19. The analysed material was cDNA or gDNA that came from T cells, B-cell-depleted T cells, or PBMCs.

Authors' analysis steps: By means of reference gene primer amplification, nucleated cell counts were estimated. Assay used: immunoSEQ multiplex PCR; TCRdb lists only in-frame clones, some missing. Clone size and V and J calls were adopted from that table, with D and trimming inferred from the DNA. The repertoire holds 300,000 to 400,000 clones, with approximately 89% as singletons. The V gene lost 4 bases and the J gene lost 0 bases, with 13 bases spanning the gap. Germline values: CDR1 SGHNT, CDR2 YENEEA. This CDR3 contains 15 residues. Seattle enrolled patients during active infection and tracked them longitudinally.

Sequencing used peripheral blood. This TCR derives from a woman in her thirties with COVID-19, enrolled during active disease. The chain combines TRBV11-3 with TRBJ2-7; the D gene is possibly TRBD1 (6 bases). CDR3 in DNA: TGTGCCAGCAGCTCACCGAGGGACAACTCCTACGAGCAGTACTTC. The encoded protein is CASSSPRDNSYEQYF.